These 5 T cell receptor beta chains share one sample of origin, sequenced in a study of T cells after posttransplantation cyclophosphamide. Cyclophosphamide on days +3 and +4 followed busulfan-fludarabine conditioning and a marrow graft. Measured with immunoSEQ multiplex PCR; TCRdb has only the in-frame clones, and not every one. This table holds 3,500 to 5,500 clones, approximately 80% found once. The source was PBMCs, collected 86 days after allogeneic stem cell transplant with posttransplant cyclophosphamide. The source is a male patient aged 45-60 years who received an allogeneic stem cell transplant from an unrelated donor, was CMV-positive, and had acute GVHD only. Some T cells may be the graft donor's.

V and J are TRBV6-5 and TRBJ1-2; tentative D call: TRBD1 (5 bases). The CDR3 covers 13 residues. V lost 5 bases and J lost 5, with 12 bases in between. Germline V CDR1 and CDR2: MNHEY, SVGAGI. The CDR3 spells CASSTLDRYGYTF. In DNA form, the CDR3 reads TGTGCCAGCAGTACCCTAGACAGATATGGCTACACCTTC.

Within the sample, this clone is large. The J gene is TRBJ2-1, the V gene TRBV19; D is perhaps TRBD1 (6 bases). From germline, CDR1 is LNHDA and CDR2 SQIVND (reference sequence). This CDR3 has 15 residues. Trimming pared 10 bases from V and 0 bases from J, leaving 16 bases between. The CDR3 DNA is TGTGCCACTGAAAGGGGGACAAGCTCCTACAATGAGCAGTTCTTC. This translates into CATERGTSSYNEQFF.

This clone was counted once. The chain couples TRBV28 to TRBJ2-7, with D perhaps TRBD2 (5 bases). The CDR3 extends over 14 amino acids. The germline V and J ends were trimmed by 7 bases and 0 bases, with 13 bases remaining between them. Per germline, CDR1 MDHEN and CDR2 SYDVKM. The CDR3 loop is CASKGAGSSYEQYF. The CDR3 DNA is TGTGCCAGCAAGGGAGCAGGAAGCTCCTACGAGCAGTACTTC.

The chain is built from TRBV30 and TRBJ1-2; TRBD1 aligns across 7 bases. With V trimmed by 3 bases and J by 4 bases, 8 bases remained unmatched. Germline lookup yields CDR1 GTSNPN and CDR2 SVGIG (reference sequence). This CDR3 is 14 amino acids long. The CDR3 DNA is TGTGCCTGGAGCACGGGTTCAGGGGGCTATGGCTACACCTTC. Translation: CAWSTGSGGYGYTF.

The chain recombines TRBV5-4 with TRBJ2-1; 11 positions agree with TRBD2. Germline CDR1 SGHNT, CDR2 YYREEE (reference sequence). The ends lost 0 bases at V and 9 bases at J; junction bases unmatched: 11. The CDR3 length is 17 residues. The CDR3 region is CASSLVASGGRAIEQFF. For the CDR3, the DNA is TGTGCCAGCAGCTTGGTGGCTAGCGGGGGGCGGGCTATTGAGCAGTTCTTC.